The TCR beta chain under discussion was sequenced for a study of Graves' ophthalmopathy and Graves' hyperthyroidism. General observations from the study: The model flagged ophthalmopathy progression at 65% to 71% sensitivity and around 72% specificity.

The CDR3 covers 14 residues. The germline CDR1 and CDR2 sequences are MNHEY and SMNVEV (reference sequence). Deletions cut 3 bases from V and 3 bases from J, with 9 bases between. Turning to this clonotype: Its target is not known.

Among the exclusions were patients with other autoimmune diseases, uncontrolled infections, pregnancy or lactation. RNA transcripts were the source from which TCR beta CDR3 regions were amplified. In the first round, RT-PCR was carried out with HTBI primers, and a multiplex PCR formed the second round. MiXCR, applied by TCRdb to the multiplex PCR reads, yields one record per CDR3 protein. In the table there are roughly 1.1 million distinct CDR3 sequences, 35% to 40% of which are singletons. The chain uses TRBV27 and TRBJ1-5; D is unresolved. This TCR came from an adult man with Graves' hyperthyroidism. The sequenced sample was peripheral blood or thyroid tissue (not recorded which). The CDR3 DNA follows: TGTGCCAGCAGTTTTTTGGGGTACAATCAGCCCCAGCATTTT. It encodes CASSFLGYNQPQHF.